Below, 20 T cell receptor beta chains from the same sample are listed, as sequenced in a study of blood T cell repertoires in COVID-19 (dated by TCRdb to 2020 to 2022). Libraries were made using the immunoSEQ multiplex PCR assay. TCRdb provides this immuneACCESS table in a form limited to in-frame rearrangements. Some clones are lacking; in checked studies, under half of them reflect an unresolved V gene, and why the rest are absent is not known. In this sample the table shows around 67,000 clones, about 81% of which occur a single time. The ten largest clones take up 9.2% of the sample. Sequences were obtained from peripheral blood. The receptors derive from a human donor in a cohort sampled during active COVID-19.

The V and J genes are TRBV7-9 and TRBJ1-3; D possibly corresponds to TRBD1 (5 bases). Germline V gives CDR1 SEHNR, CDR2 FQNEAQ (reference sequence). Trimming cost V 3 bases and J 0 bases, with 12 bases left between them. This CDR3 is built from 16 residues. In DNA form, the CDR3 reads TGTGCCAGCAGCTTGGGGTCAGGACACTCTGGAAACACCATATATTTT. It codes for CASSLGSGHSGNTIYF.

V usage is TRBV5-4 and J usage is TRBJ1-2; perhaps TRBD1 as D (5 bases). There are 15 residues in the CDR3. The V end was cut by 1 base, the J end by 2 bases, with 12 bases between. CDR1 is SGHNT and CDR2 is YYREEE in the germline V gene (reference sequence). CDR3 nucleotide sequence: TGTGCCAGCAGCTTGACAGGCAGGGCCAACTATGGCTACACCTTC. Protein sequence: CASSLTGRANYGYTF.

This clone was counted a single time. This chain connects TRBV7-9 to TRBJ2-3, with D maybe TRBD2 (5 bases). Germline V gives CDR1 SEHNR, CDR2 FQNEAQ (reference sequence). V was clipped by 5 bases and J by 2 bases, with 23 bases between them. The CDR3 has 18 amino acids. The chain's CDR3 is CASSHPFGGSEDTDTQYF. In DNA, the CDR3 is TGTGCCAGCAGCCACCCGTTCGGCGGTAGCGAGGACACAGATACGCAGTATTTT. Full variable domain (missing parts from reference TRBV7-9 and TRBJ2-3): DTGVSQNPRHKITKRGQNVTFRCDPISEHNRLYWYRQTLGQGPEFLTYFQNEAQLEKSRLLSDRFSAERPKGSFSTLEIQRTEQGDSAMYLCASSHPFGGSEDTDTQYFGPGTRLTVL.

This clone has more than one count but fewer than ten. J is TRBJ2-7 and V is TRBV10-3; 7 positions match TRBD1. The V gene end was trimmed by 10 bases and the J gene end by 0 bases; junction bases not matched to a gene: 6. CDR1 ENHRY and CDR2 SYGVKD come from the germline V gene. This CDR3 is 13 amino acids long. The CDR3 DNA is TGTGCCAACGCCGACAGGGACTCCTACGAGCAGTACTTC. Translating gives CANADRDSYEQYF.

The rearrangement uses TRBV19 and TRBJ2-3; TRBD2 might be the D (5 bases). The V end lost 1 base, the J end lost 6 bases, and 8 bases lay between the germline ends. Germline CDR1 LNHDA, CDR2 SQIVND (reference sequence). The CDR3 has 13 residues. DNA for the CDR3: TGTGCCAGTAGTATAGCGGGGTCGGATACGCAGTATTTT. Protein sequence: CASSIAGSDTQYF.

DNA for the CDR3: TGTGCCAGCAGCGAACTTGGTGGGACAGGGGAGGTTAACTATGGCTACACCTTC. Encoded protein: CASSELGGTGEVNYGYTF. V is TRBV21-1 and J is TRBJ1-2; TRBD1 is the table's D call and was not checked against the DNA. TRBV21-1 is recorded as a pseudogene. The CDR3 extends over 18 amino acids.

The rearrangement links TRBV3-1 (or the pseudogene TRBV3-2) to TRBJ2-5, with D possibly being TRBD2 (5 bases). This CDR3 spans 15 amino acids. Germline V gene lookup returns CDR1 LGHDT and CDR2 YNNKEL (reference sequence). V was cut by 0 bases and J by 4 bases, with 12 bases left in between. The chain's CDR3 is CASSQDLMAGETQYF. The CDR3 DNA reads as TGTGCCAGCAGCCAAGATCTGATGGCGGGAGAGACCCAGTACTTC.

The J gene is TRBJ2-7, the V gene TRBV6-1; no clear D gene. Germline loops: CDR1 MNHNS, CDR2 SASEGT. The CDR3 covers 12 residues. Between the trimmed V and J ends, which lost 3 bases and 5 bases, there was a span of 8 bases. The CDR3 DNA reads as TGTGCCAGCAGTGACCCCCCCAACGAGCAGTACTTC. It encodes CASSDPPNEQYF.

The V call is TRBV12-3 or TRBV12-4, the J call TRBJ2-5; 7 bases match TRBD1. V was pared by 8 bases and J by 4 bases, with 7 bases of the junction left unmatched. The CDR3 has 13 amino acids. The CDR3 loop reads CASRTSGGETQYF. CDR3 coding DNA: TGTGCCAGCCGGACCTCAGGGGGAGAGACCCAGTACTTC.

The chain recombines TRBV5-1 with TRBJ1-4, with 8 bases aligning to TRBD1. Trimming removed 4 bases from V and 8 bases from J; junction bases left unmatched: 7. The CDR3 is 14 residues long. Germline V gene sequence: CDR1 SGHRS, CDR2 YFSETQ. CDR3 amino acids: CASSAGTGKEKLFF. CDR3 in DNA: TGCGCCAGCAGCGCCGGGACAGGAAAAGAAAAACTGTTTTTT.

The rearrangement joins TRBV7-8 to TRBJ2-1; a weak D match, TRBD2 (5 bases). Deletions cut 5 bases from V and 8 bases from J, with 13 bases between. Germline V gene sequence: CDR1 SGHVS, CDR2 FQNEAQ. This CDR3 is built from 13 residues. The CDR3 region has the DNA TGTGCCAGCAGCCCGCCCCGGCGGGATGAGCAGTTCTTC. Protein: CASSPPRRDEQFF.

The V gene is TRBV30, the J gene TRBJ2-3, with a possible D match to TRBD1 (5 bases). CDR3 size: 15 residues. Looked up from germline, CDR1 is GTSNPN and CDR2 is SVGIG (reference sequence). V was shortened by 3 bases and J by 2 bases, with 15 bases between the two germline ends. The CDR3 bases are TGTGCCTGGAGCCATGGGGCAGACCTCACAGATACGCAGTATTTT. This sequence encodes CAWSHGADLTDTQYF.

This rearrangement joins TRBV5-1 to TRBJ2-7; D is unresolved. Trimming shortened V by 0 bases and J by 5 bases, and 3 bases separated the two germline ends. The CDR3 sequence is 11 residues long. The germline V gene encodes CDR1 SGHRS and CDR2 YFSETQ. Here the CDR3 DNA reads TGCGCCAGCAGCTTGGCTAACGAGCAGTACTTC. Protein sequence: CASSLANEQYF.

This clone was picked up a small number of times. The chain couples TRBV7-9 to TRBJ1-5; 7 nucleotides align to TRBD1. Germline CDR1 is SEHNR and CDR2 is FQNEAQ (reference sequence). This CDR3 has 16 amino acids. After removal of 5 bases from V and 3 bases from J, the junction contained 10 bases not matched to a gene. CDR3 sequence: CASSPGGQGLNQPQHF. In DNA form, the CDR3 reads TGTGCCAGCAGCCCAGGGGGGCAGGGCCTCAATCAGCCCCAGCATTTT.

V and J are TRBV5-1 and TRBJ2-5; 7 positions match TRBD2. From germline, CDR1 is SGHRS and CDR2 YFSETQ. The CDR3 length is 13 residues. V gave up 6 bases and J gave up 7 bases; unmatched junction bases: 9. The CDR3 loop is CASMPGREGTQYF. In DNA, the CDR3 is TGCGCCAGCATGCCTGGGAGGGAGGGGACCCAGTACTTC.

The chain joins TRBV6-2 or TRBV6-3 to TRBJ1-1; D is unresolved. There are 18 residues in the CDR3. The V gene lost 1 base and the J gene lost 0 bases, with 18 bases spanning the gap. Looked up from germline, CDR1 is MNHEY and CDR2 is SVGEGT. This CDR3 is CASSYLVGEVEMNTEAFF. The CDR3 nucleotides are TGTGCCAGCAGTTACTTAGTCGGAGAGGTGGAAATGAACACTGAAGCTTTCTTT.

The CDR3 coding sequence is TGCAGCGCCGGAGGGGGGACAGGGGTCAACGAGCAGTACTTC. This gives the protein CSAGGGTGVNEQYF. V and J are TRBV29-1 and TRBJ2-7, with 10 bases aligning to TRBD1. The trim removed 7 bases at V and 5 bases at J, leaving 11 bases unmatched. Germline V gene data show CDR1 as SQVTM and CDR2 as ANQGSEA. The CDR3 spans 14 residues.

The CDR3 loop reads CASSLRWREGDTGELFF. In DNA form, the CDR3 reads TGCGCCAGCAGCTTGAGGTGGCGGGAAGGGGACACCGGGGAGCTGTTTTTT. The chain carries TRBV5-1 and TRBJ2-2, with a weak D call TRBD2 (6 bases). The CDR3 is made up of 17 amino acids. Trimming shortened V by 1 base and J by 3 bases, and 16 bases separated the two germline ends. Germline V gene lookup returns CDR1 SGHRS and CDR2 YFSETQ.

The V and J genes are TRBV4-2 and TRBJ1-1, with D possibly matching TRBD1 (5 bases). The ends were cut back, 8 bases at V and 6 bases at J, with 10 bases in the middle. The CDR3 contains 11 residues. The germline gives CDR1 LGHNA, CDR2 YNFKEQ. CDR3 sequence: CASRRGAEAFF. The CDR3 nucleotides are TGTGCCAGCCGTCGGGGGGCTGAAGCTTTCTTT.

The CDR3 DNA reads TGCAGCGTTCTGTGGAGCCTCCAAGAGACCCAGTACTTC. Translation: CSVLWSLQETQYF. The chain joins TRBV29-1 to TRBJ2-5; D remains unclear. CDR3 length: 13 amino acids. Germline values: CDR1 SQVTM, CDR2 ANQGSEA. V was pared by 5 bases and J by 1 base, with 11 bases between.